The sequence of this TCR beta chain was determined in a study of blood T cells in healthy people across ages. This CDR3 is 13 amino acids long. V lost 6 bases to trimming and J lost 4 bases; unmatched junction nucleotides: 2. Per germline, CDR1 SNHLY and CDR2 FYNNEI. Sample-barcoded 5' priming and a J-beta primer mix drove a second PCR of 7 to 11 cycles. A template-switch adaptor with 12 random nucleotides tagged each cDNA molecule. TCRdb re-analysed the 5' RACE reads in MiXCR, keeping a single row per CDR3 protein. Of some 1.6 million distinct CDR3 sequences listed, 34% are singletons. J is TRBJ1-4 and V is TRBV2; 7 nucleotides line up with TRBD1. Material for sequencing was blood. The receptor was isolated from a woman aged 25-40 years in good health. The CDR3 region is CASRTGLNEKLFF. The CDR3 DNA sequence: TGTGCCAGCAGGACAGGGCTTAATGAAAAACTGTTTTTT.